The rows below give T cell receptor beta chains drawn from one sample of a study of T cell responses to AZD1222 COVID-19 vaccine. Libraries were prepared by immunoSEQ multiplex PCR; TCRdb keeps only in-frame clonotypes and omits some of them. The sample gives around 160,000 clones, 90% to 95% of which show up once; 1.9% is in the top ten. Sequenced material: peripheral blood, taken on day 0 of AZD1222 vaccination. Every receptor here comes from an adult in good health. Each CDR3 is given with its conserved first and last residue. D genes are given only for firm matches. For some rows the clone size is stated as once, few or many, or as a class when expanded; others skip it.

TRBV6-2/TRBV6-3	NA	TRBJ2-7	NA	CASSLDYPTYEQYF	TGTGCCAGCAGTTTGGACTATCCGACCTACGAGCAGTACTTC
TRBV29-1	NA	TRBJ1-4	NA	CSGKRTANEKLFF	TGCAGCGGGAAGAGGACGGCAAATGAAAAACTGTTTTTT
TRBV25-1	TRBD1	TRBJ1-1	NA	CASSEQGANTEAFF	TGTGCCAGCAGTGAACAGGGGGCCAACACTGAAGCTTTCTTT
TRBV6-2/TRBV6-3	TRBD1	TRBJ1-2	NA	CASSFSPQQGARVYGYTF	TGTGCCAGCAGTTTCTCGCCCCAACAGGGGGCGCGGGTCTATGGCTACACCTTC
TRBV13	NA	TRBJ2-4	NA	CASSLEAKNIQYF	TGTGCCAGCAGCTTAGAGGCCAAAAACATTCAGTACTTC
TRBV7-9	NA	TRBJ2-5	NA	CASTLRQKEETQYF	TGTGCCAGCACCCTCAGACAGAAAGAAGAGACCCAGTACTTC
TRBV28	TRBD2	TRBJ2-7	NA	CASSLSGRGGAYEQYF	TGTGCCAGCAGTTTAAGCGGGAGGGGGGGAGCCTACGAGCAGTACTTC
TRBV20-1	NA	TRBJ1-1	NA	CSASGSGIEATEAFF	TGCAGTGCTAGTGGCTCCGGGATTGAGGCGACTGAAGCTTTCTTT
TRBV5-6	NA	TRBJ2-7	NA	CASSSQGREYEQYF	TGTGCCAGCAGCTCCCAGGGGAGAGAATACGAGCAGTACTTC
TRBV7-2	NA	TRBJ1-1	NA	CASSLRQLTEAFF	TGTGCCAGCAGTCTGCGGCAGCTCACTGAAGCTTTCTTT
TRBV20-1	NA	TRBJ2-1	NA	CSASQLPEQFF	TGCAGTGCTAGCCAATTGCCGGAGCAGTTCTTC
TRBV6-5	TRBD1	TRBJ1-1	NA	CASSSRDRSEAFF	TGTGCCAGCAGTTCCCGGGACAGGAGTGAAGCTTTCTTT
TRBV10-1	NA	TRBJ2-1	NA	CASSEYRVNEQFF	TGCGCCAGCAGTGAGTACAGGGTCAATGAGCAGTTCTTC
TRBV5-1	NA	TRBJ1-1	NA	CASSPDGNTEAFF	TGCGCCAGCAGCCCGGACGGGAACACTGAAGCTTTCTTT
TRBV2	NA	TRBJ1-4	NA	CASTRDEKLFF	TGTGCCAGCACCCGGGATGAAAAACTGTTTTTT
TRBV28	NA	TRBJ2-4	NA	CASSGAGSPNIQYF	TGTGCCAGCAGTGGCGCCGGGAGTCCGAACATTCAGTACTTC
TRBV15	NA	TRBJ1-1	NA	CATSTGYVNTEAFF	TGTGCCACCAGCACGGGTTATGTGAACACTGAAGCTTTCTTT
TRBV11-3	TRBD2	TRBJ2-1	few	CASSGSGGNYNEQFF	TGTGCCAGCAGCGGTAGCGGGGGGAATTACAATGAGCAGTTCTTC
TRBV9	NA	TRBJ1-6	NA	CASSVGIGGTVNSPLHF	TGTGCCAGCAGCGTAGGGATTGGGGGGACGGTGAATTCACCCCTCCACTTT
TRBV29-1	NA	TRBJ1-2	NA	CSVGENYGYTF	TGCAGCGTTGGCGAGAACTATGGCTACACCTTC